Below, one T cell receptor (beta chain) is given with its context. The antigen is undetermined. This sample is drawn from a study of vaccination effects on CD4 cells after COVID-19. Sequencing followed a ViraFEST assay step that expanded antigen-specific CD4+ T cells with viral peptide pools. Scientists isolated CD4+ T cells after an approximately 11-day culture period ended. Nucleocapsid antibodies stayed negative before and after vaccination, showing no earlier SARS-CoV-2 infection. On days 3 and 7, fresh IL-2 medium replaced half the medium. This CDR3 spans 17 amino acids. CDR1 and CDR2 from the germline V gene are SGHRS and YFSETQ. With 2 bases clipped from V and 5 bases from J, the junction kept 11 bases outside the gene matches. Here immunoSEQ multiplex PCR was the method, and the copy in TCRdb shows in-frame clones only, minus some. Of some 60,000 clones listed, 60% to 80% are singletons. Study outcomes and limitations: Early post-infection timepoints were absent, and convalescent patients were few.

The chain employs TRBV5-1 and TRBJ2-1; 9 nucleotides align to TRBD1. This material consisted of CD4+ T cells from PBMCs cultured with HCoV-NL63 spike peptides, taken before COVID-19 vaccination. This receptor was taken from a human donor who received a COVID-19 vaccine. Here the CDR3 DNA reads TGCGCCAGCAGCTTCCGCCCCGGGACAGGGAGTGACAATGAGCAGTTCTTC. Encoded protein: CASSFRPGTGSDNEQFF.